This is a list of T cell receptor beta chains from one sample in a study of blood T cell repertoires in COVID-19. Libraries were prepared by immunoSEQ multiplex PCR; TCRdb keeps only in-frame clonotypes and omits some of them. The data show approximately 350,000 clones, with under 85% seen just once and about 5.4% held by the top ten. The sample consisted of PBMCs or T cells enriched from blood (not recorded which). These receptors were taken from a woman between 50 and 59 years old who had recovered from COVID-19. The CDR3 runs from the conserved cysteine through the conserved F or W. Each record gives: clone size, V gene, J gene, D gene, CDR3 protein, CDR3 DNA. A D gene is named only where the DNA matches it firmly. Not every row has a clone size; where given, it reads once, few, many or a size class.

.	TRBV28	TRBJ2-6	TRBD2	CASSLSGLAGGPGANVLTF	TGTGCCAGCAGTTTATCTGGACTAGCGGGGGGGCCTGGGGCCAACGTCCTGACTTTC
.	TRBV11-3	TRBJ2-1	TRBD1	CASSRTGAVNEQFF	TGTGCCAGCAGCCGGACAGGGGCGGTCAATGAGCAGTTCTTC
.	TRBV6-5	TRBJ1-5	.	CASSTGSPNQPQHF	TGTGCCAGCAGCACAGGGTCCCCTAATCAGCCCCAGCATTTT
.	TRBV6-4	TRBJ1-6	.	CASSDYARGNSPLHF	TGTGCCAGCAGTGACTATGCCCGGGGGAATTCACCCCTCCACTTT
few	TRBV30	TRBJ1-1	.	CAWTLSGLTEAFF	TGTGCCTGGACTCTCTCTGGACTCACTGAAGCTTTCTTT
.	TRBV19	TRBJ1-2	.	CASNQDLSGGYTF	TGTGCCAGTAACCAGGACCTTTCGGGGGGCTACACCTTC
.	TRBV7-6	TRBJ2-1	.	CASSLYPRGGKDNEQFF	TGTGCCAGCAGCTTATACCCTAGGGGGGGTAAAGACAATGAGCAGTTCTTC
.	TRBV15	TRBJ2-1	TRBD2	CATSRTSVEREGQFF	TGTGCCACCAGCAGAACTAGCGTGGAGCGAGAGGGGCAGTTCTTC
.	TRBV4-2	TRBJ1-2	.	CASSQDGSLEGYTF	TGTGCCAGCAGCCAAGACGGAAGCTTGGAGGGCTACACCTTC
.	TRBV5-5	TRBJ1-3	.	CASTWGPIESGNTIYF	TGTGCCAGCACTTGGGGCCCGATCGAGTCTGGAAACACCATATATTTT
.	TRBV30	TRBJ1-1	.	CAWSVGRITEAFF	TGTGCCTGGAGTGTGGGGAGGATCACTGAAGCTTTCTTT
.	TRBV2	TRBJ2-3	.	CASSVLETDTQYF	TGTGCCAGCAGCGTCCTAGAAACAGATACGCAGTATTTT
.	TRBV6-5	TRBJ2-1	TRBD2	CASSLTSGAYNEQFF	TGTGCCAGCAGCTTGACTAGCGGAGCCTACAATGAGCAGTTCTTC
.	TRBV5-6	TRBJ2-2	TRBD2	CASRERESTGELFF	TGTGCCAGCAGAGAGCGGGAAAGCACCGGGGAGCTGTTTTTT
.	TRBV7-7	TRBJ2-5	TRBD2	CASSPGLAAETQYF	TGTGCTAGCAGCCCGGGACTAGCTGCGGAGACCCAGTACTTC
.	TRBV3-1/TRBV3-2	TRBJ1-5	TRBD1	CASSQGTGSGPSNQPQHF	TGTGCCAGCAGCCAGGGGACAGGGAGTGGGCCGAGCAATCAGCCCCAGCATTTT
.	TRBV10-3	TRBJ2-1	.	CATEGSRNEQFF	TGTGCCACAGAGGGCTCCCGGAATGAGCAGTTCTTC
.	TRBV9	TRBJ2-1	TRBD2	CASSVGRGGLIWEQFF	TGTGCCAGCAGCGTAGGCCGGGGGGGGCTTATTTGGGAGCAGTTCTTC
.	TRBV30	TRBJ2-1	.	CAWSVGPYNEQFF	TGTGCCTGGAGTGTCGGTCCCTACAATGAGCAGTTCTTC
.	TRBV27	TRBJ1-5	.	CASSPGGTLYSNQPQHF	TGTGCCAGCAGTCCGGGGGGGACACTCTATAGCAATCAGCCCCAGCATTTT
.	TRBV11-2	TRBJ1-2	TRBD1	CASSLAGQGRGYTF	TGTGCCAGCAGCTTAGCGGGACAGGGGCGCGGCTACACCTTC
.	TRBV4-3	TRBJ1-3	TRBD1	CASSQEGPTGRSGNTIYF	TGCGCCAGCAGCCAAGAAGGGCCGACAGGGCGAAGTGGAAACACCATATATTTT
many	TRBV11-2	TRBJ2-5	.	CASSLDVTGRSWETQYF	TGTGCCAGCAGCTTAGACGTTACAGGGCGGAGTTGGGAGACCCAGTACTTC
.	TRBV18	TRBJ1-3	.	CASSPSQGLRGNTIYF	TGTGCCAGCTCACCAAGTCAGGGACTGAGAGGAAACACCATATATTTT
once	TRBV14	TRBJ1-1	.	CASSQDFSVNTEAFF	TGTGCCAGCAGCCAAGATTTTTCAGTGAACACTGAAGCTTTCTTT
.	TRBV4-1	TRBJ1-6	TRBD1	CASSLNFRGQVNSPLHF	TGCGCCAGCAGCCTAAACTTTCGAGGACAGGTCAATTCACCCCTCCACTTT
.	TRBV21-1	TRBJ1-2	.	CASSSRGDRGKSGYTF	TGTGCCAGCAGCAGCCGGGGGGACAGGGGAAAGAGTGGCTACACCTTC
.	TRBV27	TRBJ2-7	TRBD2	CASRLTSGGLYEQYF	TGTGCCAGCAGACTGACTAGCGGGGGGCTCTACGAGCAGTACTTC
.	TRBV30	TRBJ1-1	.	CAWVPGGGTEAFF	TGTGCCTGGGTGCCGGGGGGAGGCACTGAAGCTTTCTTT
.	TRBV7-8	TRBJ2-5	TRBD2	CASSPREVFGETQYF	TGTGCCAGCAGCCCGCGGGAGGTCTTCGGGGAGACCCAGTACTTC
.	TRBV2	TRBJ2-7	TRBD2	CASSEDSGLAREQYF	TGTGCCAGCAGTGAAGATTCGGGACTAGCTCGCGAGCAGTACTTC
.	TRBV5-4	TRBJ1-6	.	CASSYRDSSSPLHF	TGTGCCAGCAGCTACCGGGACTCTAGTTCACCCCTCCACTTT
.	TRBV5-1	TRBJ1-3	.	CASSLAGSGSSGNTIYF	TGCGCCAGCAGCTTGGCCGGGTCGGGGAGCTCTGGAAACACCATATATTTT
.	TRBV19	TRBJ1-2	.	CATAGFYGYTF	TGTGCCACCGCCGGGTTCTATGGCTACACCTTC
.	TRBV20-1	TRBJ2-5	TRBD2	CSASSRGGHQETQYF	TGCAGTGCTAGTTCGCGGGGGGGCCACCAAGAGACCCAGTACTTC
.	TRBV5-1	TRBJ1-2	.	CASSLAREAGYTF	TGCGCCAGCAGCTTGGCCAGGGAAGCTGGCTACACCTTC
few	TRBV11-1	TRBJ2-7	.	CASSLAVGQGEQYF	TGTGCCAGCAGCTTAGCTGTGGGGCAAGGCGAGCAGTACTTC
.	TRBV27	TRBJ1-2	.	CASSFHGGGNYGYTF	TGTGCCAGCAGTTTCCACGGTGGGGGGAATTATGGCTACACCTTC
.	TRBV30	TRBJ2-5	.	CAWSVRSQETQYF	TGTGCCTGGAGTGTACGGTCCCAAGAGACCCAGTACTTC
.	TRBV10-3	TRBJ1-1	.	CAISEFRDSTEAFF	TGTGCCATCAGTGAGTTCCGGGATTCCACTGAAGCTTTCTTT
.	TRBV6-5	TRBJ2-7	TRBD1	CASSYSTGGGYEQYF	TGTGCCAGCAGTTACTCGACAGGGGGCGGGTACGAGCAGTACTTC